This TCR beta chain was identified in a study of identical twins. General observations from the study: Models underestimated out-of-frame TCR alpha sharing in monozygotic twins.

The germline V gene encodes CDR1 MNHNS and CDR2 SASEGT. V was shortened by 11 bases and J by 7 bases, with 20 bases between the two germline ends. CDR3 length: 13 residues. Comments on this clonotype: Its specificity is unknown.

TCRdb called the 5' RACE reads again in MiXCR, with one record for every CDR3 protein. The sample contains 1.5 million to 2 million distinct CDR3 sequences, 25% to 35% of which appear only once. The chain has TRBV6-1 and TRBJ1-2, with a possible D match to TRBD1 (6 bases). The sequence derives from a newborn girl in good health. The sequencing input was cord blood. The CDR3 region is CALHRRGALGYTF. DNA for the CDR3: TGTGCCCTACACCGTCGGGGGGCGCTTGGCTACACCTTC.